These T cell receptor beta chains were read from a single sample in a study of monozygotic twins with inflammatory bowel disease. TCRdb reanalyzed the 5' RACE reads and collapses them to one entry per CDR3 protein, without DNA. This sample's table reports around 370,000 distinct CDR3 sequences. The sequencing input was blood. These receptors all stem from a human donor with ulcerative colitis or Crohn's disease, or a healthy co-twin of an affected twin (not recorded which). The CDR3 runs from the conserved cysteine through the conserved F or W.

V	J	CDR3
TRBV11-2	TRBJ2-7	CASSLGVLTVSYEQYF
TRBV10-3	TRBJ2-7	CAISDRVEYEQYF
TRBV24-1	TRBJ2-1	CATSGGTPIQFF
TRBV20-1	TRBJ2-7	CSATLARGASYEQYF
TRBV6-2/TRBV6-3	TRBJ2-5	CASGSFGTQYF
TRBV4-1	TRBJ2-2	CASREGQGANTGELFF
TRBV20-1	TRBJ2-3	CSALESKQGAGDTQYF
TRBV5-1	TRBJ1-5	CASSPGRDGGGSNQPQHF
TRBV20-1	TRBJ2-2	CSASQGAWTGELFF
TRBV2	TRBJ1-5	CASSSHSNQPQHF
TRBV7-2	TRBJ1-6	CASSLYDRASYNSPLHF
TRBV11-1	TRBJ2-7	CASSLWRGVVFGSYEQYF
TRBV9	TRBJ2-3	CASSPTSGGGMGLTDTQYF
TRBV6-5	TRBJ1-1	CASSSGGNTEAFF
TRBV12-3/TRBV12-4	TRBJ1-1	CASSPGQGRTEAFF
TRBV20-1	TRBJ2-3	CSAFWAGGPGTQYF
TRBV4-2	TRBJ2-2	CASSQELFTGELFF
TRBV4-3	TRBJ1-5	CASSQDGRTGSYPQHF
TRBV7-2	TRBJ2-1	CASSTGQGAEYNEQFF
TRBV10-3	TRBJ2-3	CAISPIGLAGFTDTQYF
TRBV5-1	TRBJ2-7	CASSSRGYSYEQYF
TRBV12-3/TRBV12-4	TRBJ2-4	CASSSDFEGVAKNIQYF
TRBV7-7	TRBJ2-5	CASSADPLVVPQETQYF
TRBV20-1	TRBJ1-5	CSSWRRGANQPQHF
TRBV4-2	TRBJ2-7	CASSPGRGGYEQYF
TRBV3-1	TRBJ2-1	CASSPSPLDRPYNEQFF
TRBV7-2	TRBJ2-7	CASSFSLAGGNYEQYF
TRBV12-3/TRBV12-4	TRBJ2-7	CASSFPRSSGALEQYF
TRBV7-2	TRBJ1-2	CASSFIGSYGYTF
TRBV24-1	TRBJ2-1	CATSSPDSSSYNEQFF
TRBV5-1	TRBJ2-7	CASSFGTAREQYF
TRBV9	TRBJ2-1	CASSVAGTDNEQFF
TRBV20-1	TRBJ2-1	CSARATTGAFYNEQFF
TRBV6-2/TRBV6-3	TRBJ2-4	CASRSGQDLAKNMQYF
TRBV13	TRBJ1-4	CASSIFTGTGKLFF
TRBV5-1	TRBJ2-7	CASSGGTGSSYEQYF
TRBV20-1	TRBJ2-1	CSARETAGLGDEQFF
TRBV7-2	TRBJ2-1	CASSYRGAFYNEQFF
TRBV7-9	TRBJ2-1	CASSSSITGGNEQFF
TRBV4-3	TRBJ2-2	CASSPQVPVSTGELFF
TRBV5-1	TRBJ2-5	CASSFSEETQYF
TRBV5-1	TRBJ2-6	CASSLEESGANVLTF
TRBV5-6	TRBJ2-2	CASSFKTTYTGELFF
TRBV30	TRBJ2-1	CAWTRDRAFNEQFF
TRBV3-1	TRBJ2-1	CASSPRLAGHRGQFF
TRBV18	TRBJ2-5	CASSPPSRRTETQYF
TRBV28	TRBJ2-1	CASGWDSSYNEQFF
TRBV7-9	TRBJ2-5	CASSSRLGEVTQYF
TRBV7-8	TRBJ2-5	CASSPDVAGDQETQYF
TRBV7-2	TRBJ2-7	CASSLRRGSGYEQYF
TRBV12-5	TRBJ2-7	CASGLYVGMPSYEQYF
TRBV6-5	TRBJ2-7	CASSYNRVAYEQYF
TRBV12-3/TRBV12-4	TRBJ1-5	CASSLNGGTQPQHF
TRBV27	TRBJ2-5	CAVRTAQETQYF
TRBV5-5	TRBJ2-7	CASSFYPSGGYEQYF
TRBV11-3	TRBJ2-1	CASSQGGLASYNEQFF
TRBV12-3/TRBV12-4	TRBJ2-5	CASSLRSAGGLETQYF